A selection of T cell receptor beta chains follows, all from one sample in a study of T cell responses to AZD1222 COVID-19 vaccine. Assay: immunoSEQ multiplex PCR; the TCRdb copy retains only in-frame clones and omits some. The sample holds tens of thousands of clones, roughly 84% seen once. This specimen was peripheral blood, taken on day 0 of AZD1222 vaccination. These receptors all stem from an adult in good health. Each CDR3 is given with its conserved first and last residue.

14	TRBV3-1/TRBV3-2	TRBJ1-1	CASSQGSGNTEAFF
14	TRBV4-2	TRBJ2-7	CASSQEGQSNEQYF
14	TRBV4-1	TRBJ1-1	CASSQFSLNTEAFF
13	TRBV5-5	TRBJ2-7	CASSSISDYEQYF
15	TRBV27	TRBJ1-3	CASSPTGASGNTIYF
13	TRBV30	TRBJ1-5	CAWGYSSNQPQHF
13	TRBV7-3	TRBJ2-2	CASSLRNTGELFF
15	TRBV4-1	TRBJ2-5	CASSQIGPHQETQYF
13	TRBV15	TRBJ2-6	CATSRSGANVLTF
18	TRBV3-1/TRBV3-2	TRBJ2-2	CASSREGVGLGNTGELFF
13	TRBV18	TRBJ1-5	CASRQESNQPQHF
13	TRBV7-3	TRBJ1-6	CASSEQGNSPLHF
16	TRBV27	TRBJ1-3	CASSSRTVNSGNTIYF
16	TRBV30	TRBJ2-6	CAWRPLDYAGANVLTF
16	TRBV27	TRBJ1-6	CASSSRLPPSISPLHF
17	TRBV7-9	TRBJ1-2	CASSFTEQGASRYGYTF
14	TRBV5-6	TRBJ2-5	CASSLESYQETQYF
14	TRBV2	TRBJ1-1	CASSDKGSRTEAFF
13	TRBV2	TRBJ1-5	CASRDSSNQPQHF
14	TRBV2	TRBJ2-2	CASFQGAYTGELFF
15	TRBV7-3	TRBJ2-3	CASRRGLAATDTQYF
15	TRBV5-1	TRBJ2-3	CASSLAGVSTDTQYF
14	TRBV27	TRBJ1-6	CASTTGQRNSPLHF
15	TRBV4-2	TRBJ1-4	CASSQAGAQDEKLFF
11	TRBV6-5	TRBJ1-1	CASSRQVGAFF
13	TRBV4-2	TRBJ1-1	CASSAQPDTEAFF
15	TRBV5-5	TRBJ1-1	CASSWSAGQNTEAFF
15	TRBV19	TRBJ2-1	CASSDGTGPYNEQFF
14	TRBV11-3	TRBJ2-3	CASSLGRSTDTQYF
15	TRBV6-6	TRBJ1-1	CASSYGRTMNTEAFF
15	TRBV2	TRBJ1-5	CASSGDRGSNQPQHF
14	TRBV12-5	TRBJ2-7	CASGLGGRSYEQYF
11	TRBV29-1	TRBJ1-3	CSEKVGNTIYF
13	TRBV7-2	TRBJ1-6	CASSLQGISPLHF
14	TRBV11-1	TRBJ1-4	CASSLAPGYEKLFF
12	TRBV7-3	TRBJ2-2	CASRNSGGRLFF
13	TRBV10-1	TRBJ2-7	CATRTGKIYEQYF
16	TRBV7-8	TRBJ1-1	CASSLFAGKAYTEAFF
14	TRBV24-1	TRBJ1-4	CATSQQGEDEKLFF
13	TRBV6-5	TRBJ1-1	CASRTNRGWEAFF
15	TRBV19	TRBJ1-2	CASTRRQGVGYGYTF
13	TRBV2	TRBJ2-5	CASLRDIKETQYF
13	TRBV16	TRBJ1-2	CASSQSPRGGYTF
14	TRBV6-1	TRBJ1-5	CASSEEWGNQPQHF
13	TRBV10-1	TRBJ2-1	CASSEILSGGQFF
13	TRBV6-5	TRBJ1-1	CASRPFGETEAFF
12	TRBV28	TRBJ2-4	CASSPRTSVQYF